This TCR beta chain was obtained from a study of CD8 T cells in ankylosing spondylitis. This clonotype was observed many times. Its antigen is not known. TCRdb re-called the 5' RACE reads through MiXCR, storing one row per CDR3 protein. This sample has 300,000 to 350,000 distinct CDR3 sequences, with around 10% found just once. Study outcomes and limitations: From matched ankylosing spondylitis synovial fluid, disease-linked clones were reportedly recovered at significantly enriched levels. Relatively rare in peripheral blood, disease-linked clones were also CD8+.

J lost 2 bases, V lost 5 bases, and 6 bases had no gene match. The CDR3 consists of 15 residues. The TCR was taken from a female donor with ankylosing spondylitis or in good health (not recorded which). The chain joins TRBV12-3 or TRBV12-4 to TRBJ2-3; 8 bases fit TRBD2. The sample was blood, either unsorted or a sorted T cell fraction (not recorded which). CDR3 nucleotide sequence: TGTGCCAGCAGTACCGGGACTAGGAACACAGATACGCAGTATTTT. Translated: CASSTGTRNTDTQYF.